Following are 13 T cell receptor beta chains from one sample sequenced in a study of blood T cell repertoires in COVID-19. Sequencing was performed with immunoSEQ multiplex PCR; in TCRdb, only in-frame clones are kept and a portion is missing. The data show 90,000 to 130,000 clones, 60% to 85% seen once. Sequencing was done on a sample of peripheral blood. These receptors came from a woman aged 40 to 55 with acute or convalescent COVID-19.

The chain combines TRBV7-8 with TRBJ2-2; tentatively, D is TRBD1 (6 bases). Between the trimmed V and J ends, which lost 5 bases and 9 bases, there was a span of 16 bases. The CDR3 is 14 residues long. CDR1 and CDR2 from the germline V gene are SGHVS and FQNEAQ. CDR3 region: CASSTGTLDRELFF. CDR3 nucleotide sequence: TGTGCCAGCAGCACCGGGACATTGGACCGGGAGCTGTTTTTT. The whole variable domain, remainder taken from reference TRBV7-8 and TRBJ2-2, is GAGVSQSPRYKVAKRGQDVALRCDPISGHVSLFWYQQALGQGPEFLTYFQNEAQLDKSGLPSDRFFAERPEGSVSTLKIQRTQQEDSAVYLCASSTGTLDRELFFGEGSRLTVL.

The chain recombines TRBV7-2 with TRBJ1-5; D is unresolved. From germline, CDR1 is SGHTA and CDR2 FQGNSA. There are 13 residues in the CDR3. Trimming stripped 2 bases from V and 6 bases from J, with 8 bases between. Here the CDR3 reads CASSLQRGQPQHF. In DNA form, the CDR3 reads TGTGCCAGCAGCTTACAGCGGGGTCAGCCCCAGCATTTT.

The rearrangement links TRBV3-1 (or the pseudogene TRBV3-2) to TRBJ2-7; a possible D gene is TRBD2 (6 bases). V was trimmed by 0 bases and J by 3 bases, leaving 9 bases between them. The CDR3 contains 14 residues. Germline values: CDR1 LGHDT, CDR2 YNNKEL (reference sequence). In DNA, the CDR3 is TGTGCCAGCAGCCAAGACCCTAGCGTCTACGAGCAGTACTTC. Protein: CASSQDPSVYEQYF.

This clone came up once. The V gene is TRBV27, the J gene TRBJ1-5, with TRBD1 identical over 9 bases. Per germline, CDR1 MNHEY and CDR2 SMNVEV (reference sequence). Trimming at V came to 3 bases and at J to 4 bases, leaving 4 bases not matched to a gene. This CDR3 region has 15 residues. The DNA for the CDR3 is TGTGCCAGCAGTTTCGGGACAGGGTTGAATCAGCCCCAGCATTTT. This sequence encodes CASSFGTGLNQPQHF.

The CDR3 DNA reads as TGTGCCAGCAGTTCCCAGGGGCACTCCTACAATGAGCAGTTCTTC. This codes for CASSSQGHSYNEQFF. The rearrangement links TRBV6-5 to TRBJ2-1; TRBD1 might be the D (6 bases). This CDR3 has 15 residues. V was trimmed by 4 bases and J by 0 bases, leaving 10 bases between them. The germline V gene has CDR1 MNHEY and CDR2 SVGAGI.

The rearrangement uses TRBV30 and TRBJ1-3; TRBD1 agrees at 9 bases. J lost 4 bases, V lost 0 bases, and 4 bases had no gene match. The CDR3 sequence is 15 residues long. Germline V CDR1 and CDR2: GTSNPN, SVGIG (reference sequence). The CDR3: CAWSVWDRAGNTIYF. The CDR3 DNA follows: TGTGCCTGGAGTGTATGGGACAGGGCAGGAAACACCATATATTTT.

The chain combines TRBV30 with TRBJ1-2; 9 nucleotides agree with TRBD1. Germline CDR1 reads GTSNPN; CDR2 reads SVGIG (reference sequence). The CDR3 is 14 amino acids. The J segment lost 4 bases and the V segment lost 8 bases, leaving 11 bases of the junction unmatched. The CDR3 nucleotides are TGTGCCAGGGGGACAGGGAGCCCTCCCTATGGCTACACCTTC. This sequence encodes CARGTGSPPYGYTF.

The chain carries TRBV5-4 and TRBJ1-2; D not resolved. This CDR3 comprises 17 residues. CDR1 SGHNT and CDR2 YYREEE come from the germline V gene (reference sequence). The V and J ends lost 0 bases and 4 bases respectively, with 19 bases between them. Here the CDR3 DNA reads TGTGCCAGCAGCTTGGGGGGAATGAGGGAGGGCGGCTATGGCTACACCTTC. Translated: CASSLGGMREGGYGYTF.

There are a few counts of this clone. At one of its ends the junction is not consistent with the germline gene, which may arise from a read error. The chain recombines TRBV6-6 with TRBJ2-7; 8 bases are a match to TRBD2. This CDR3 is 12 amino acids long. Germline lookup yields CDR1 MNHNY and CDR2 SVGAGI (reference sequence). CDR3 residues: CASSTPGGGNFF. In DNA form, the CDR3 reads TGTGCCAGCAGTACCCCCGGGGGGGGCAACTTCTTC.

This rearrangement joins TRBV11-1 to TRBJ2-3; 7 positions agree with TRBD1. CDR1 is SGHAT, CDR2 FQDESV, per germline (reference sequence). Trimming at V came to 6 bases and at J to 2 bases, leaving 5 bases not matched to a gene. The CDR3 covers 14 residues. The CDR3, as DNA: TGTGCCAGCAGACGGGACAGCACCACAGATACGCAGTATTTT. Amino acids: CASRRDSTTDTQYF. The full variable domain, in which reference TRBV11-1 and TRBJ2-3 provide the parts outside the CDR3, is EAEVAQSPRYKITEKSQAVAFWCDPISGHATLYWYRQILGQGPELLVQFQDESVVDDSQLPKDRFSAERLKGVDSTLKIQPAELGDSAMYLCASRRDSTTDTQYFGPGTRLTVL.

The chain uses TRBV18 and TRBJ1-2; maybe TRBD1 (5 bases). V dropped 3 bases and J dropped 4 bases, with 15 bases sitting between them. CDR1 and CDR2 (germline): KGHSH, LQKENI. This CDR3 contains 15 residues. The CDR3 DNA follows: TGTGCCAGCTCACCTGGTCCAAGGGGAGGCTATGGCTACACCTTC. Encoded protein: CASSPGPRGGYGYTF.

The chain has TRBV7-8 and TRBJ2-3; perhaps TRBD2 as D (6 bases). CDR1 and CDR2 (germline): SGHVS, FQNEAQ. The length of the CDR3 is 14 residues. V lost 2 bases, J lost 5 bases, and 11 bases lay in between. CDR3 sequence reads: CASSLSLGRDTQYF. The CDR3 coding sequence is TGTGCCAGCAGCTTAAGTCTCGGGAGAGATACGCAGTATTTT.

The chain joins TRBV5-1 to TRBJ2-2; 8 nucleotides agree with TRBD2. CDR3 length: 14 amino acids. V gave up 6 bases and J gave up 3 bases; unmatched junction bases: 4. Germline CDR1 is SGHRS and CDR2 is YFSETQ. DNA of the CDR3: TGCGCCAGCACGCGGGGGGACGACACCGGGGAGCTGTTTTTT. Its protein product is CASTRGDDTGELFF.